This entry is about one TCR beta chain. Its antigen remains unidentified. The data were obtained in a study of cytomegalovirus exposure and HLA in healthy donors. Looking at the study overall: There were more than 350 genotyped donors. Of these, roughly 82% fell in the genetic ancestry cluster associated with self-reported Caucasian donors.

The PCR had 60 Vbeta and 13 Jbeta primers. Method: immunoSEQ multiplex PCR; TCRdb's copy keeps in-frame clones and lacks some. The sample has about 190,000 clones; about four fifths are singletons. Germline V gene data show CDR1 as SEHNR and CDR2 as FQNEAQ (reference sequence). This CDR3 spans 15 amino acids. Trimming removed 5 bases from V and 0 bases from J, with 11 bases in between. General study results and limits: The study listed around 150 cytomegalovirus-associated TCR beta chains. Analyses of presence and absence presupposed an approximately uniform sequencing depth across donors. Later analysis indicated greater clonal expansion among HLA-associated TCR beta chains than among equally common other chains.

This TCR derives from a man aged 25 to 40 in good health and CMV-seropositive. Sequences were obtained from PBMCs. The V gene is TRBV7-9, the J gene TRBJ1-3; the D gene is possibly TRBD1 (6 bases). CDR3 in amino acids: CASSNTGFSGNTIYF. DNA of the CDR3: TGTGCCAGCAGCAACACAGGGTTCTCTGGAAACACCATATATTTT.